The 21 T cell receptor beta chains below were found in one sample sequenced in a study of control samples from healthy donors and cancer patients. Produced via immunoSEQ multiplex PCR; TCRdb's table is partial and in-frame only. The repertoire consists of 390,000 or so clones, with 75% to 95% occurring once and the leading ten covering around 6.8%. Source material: PBMCs. These receptors were obtained from a man aged 35-49 years with head and neck cancer.

V gene TRBV4-1 combines with J gene TRBJ2-5, with D perhaps TRBD1 (6 bases). The CDR3 length is 17 residues. Germline-derived CDR1 and CDR2 are MGHRA and YSYEKL. V gave up 3 bases and J gave up 5 bases, with 22 bases separating them. CDR3 protein: CASSQDSARGRGETQYF. CDR3 bases: TGCGCCAGCAGCCAGGATTCAGCCAGGGGCCGAGGGGAGACCCAGTACTTC.

This chain joins TRBV6-5 and TRBJ2-7, with D possibly being TRBD2 (6 bases). Germline CDR1 and CDR2: MNHEY and SVGAGI. The CDR3 loop spans 13 amino acids. Trimming stripped 6 bases from V and 2 bases from J, with 11 bases between. Here the CDR3 DNA reads TGTGCCAGCAGGGGAGGCAGTACCTACGAGCAGTACTTC. Translating gives CASRGGSTYEQYF.

The rearrangement uses TRBV10-3 and TRBJ2-1; 8 bases map to TRBD1. CDR1 and CDR2 (germline): ENHRY, SYGVKD. The CDR3 has 14 amino acids. Trimming took 5 bases from V and 8 from J; bases not matched to a gene: 8. CDR3 amino acids: CAISLGQGQDEQFF. The CDR3, as DNA: TGTGCCATCAGTTTAGGACAGGGTCAAGATGAGCAGTTCTTC.

This rearrangement joins TRBV19 to TRBJ2-3, with a possible D match to TRBD2 (5 bases). Germline V gene data show CDR1 as LNHDA and CDR2 as SQIVND (reference sequence). Trimming took off 6 bases at V and 4 bases at J, with 11 bases between the two ends. The CDR3 is 13 amino acids. In DNA form, the CDR3 reads TGTGCCAGTAGCGGGGTCTCCGCAGATACGCAGTATTTT. Protein product: CASSGVSADTQYF.

This clone was observed a handful of times. CDR3 loop: CASSVEPGTSGRRSDTQYF. The CDR3, as DNA: TGTGCCAGCAGCGTAGAACCCGGGACTAGCGGGAGGAGGTCAGATACGCAGTATTTT. The chain links TRBV9 to TRBJ2-3; 15 bases are shared with TRBD2. The J segment lost 4 bases and the V segment lost 0 bases, leaving 9 bases of the junction unmatched. This CDR3 contains 19 residues. Looked up from germline, CDR1 is SGDLS and CDR2 is YYNGEE.

This clone was seen just once. The chain is built from TRBV28 and TRBJ1-5, with 8 nucleotides matching TRBD1. The trim removed 6 bases at V and 4 bases at J, leaving 8 bases unmatched. CDR1 and CDR2 from the germline V gene are MDHEN and SYDVKM. CDR3 length: 15 residues. CDR3 sequence reads: CASRTQGQENQPQHF. The CDR3 DNA is TGTGCCAGCAGGACTCAGGGACAGGAAAATCAGCCCCAGCATTTT.

The chain recombines TRBV18 with TRBJ1-5, with TRBD1 as a possible D gene (5 bases). This CDR3 is 14 amino acids long. The germline V gene encodes CDR1 KGHSH and CDR2 LQKENI. V gave up 2 bases and J gave up 4 bases, with 9 bases separating them. CDR3: CASSPSRGNQPQHF. CDR3 coding DNA: TGTGCCAGCTCACCAAGTAGGGGTAATCAGCCCCAGCATTTT.

The chain recombines TRBV9 with TRBJ2-1; no definite D call. The CDR3 length is 15 residues. CDR1 and CDR2 (germline): SGDLS, YYNGEE. The ends were cut back, 0 bases at V and 0 bases at J, with 7 bases in the middle. The CDR3 DNA sequence: TGTGCCAGCAGCGTAGCTGTCAGCTCCTACAATGAGCAGTTCTTC. Its translation is CASSVAVSSYNEQFF. Supplemented by reference TRBV9 and TRBJ2-1, the full variable domain reads DSGVTQTPKHLITATGQRVTLRCSPRSGDLSVYWYQQSLDQGLQFLIQYYNGEERAKGNILERFSAQQFPDLHSELNLSSLELGDSALYFCASSVAVSSYNEQFFGPGTRLTVL.

V and J are TRBV28 and TRBJ2-3, with 8 bases matching TRBD2. This CDR3 has 16 residues. Germline V gene lookup returns CDR1 MDHEN and CDR2 SYDVKM. J lost 2 bases, V lost 5 bases, and 9 bases had no gene match. CDR3 DNA sequence: TGTGCCAGCAGTAACGGACTAGCAGGCCACACAGATACGCAGTATTTT. It translates to CASSNGLAGHTDTQYF.

The chain carries TRBV19 and TRBJ1-2; D call uncertain. The CDR3 is 12 residues long. Between the trimmed V and J ends, which lost 10 bases and 8 bases, there was a span of 17 bases. Germline CDR1 is LNHDA and CDR2 is SQIVND (reference sequence). The CDR3 coding sequence is TGTGCCACTACAGACCCAGTGAGAGGCTACACCTTC. It specifies CATTDPVRGYTF.

This sequence joins TRBV19 and TRBJ2-1, with 16 bases identical to TRBD2. CDR3 length: 17 residues. The J segment lost 12 bases and the V segment lost 4 bases, leaving 12 bases of the junction unmatched. The germline gives CDR1 LNHDA, CDR2 SQIVND (reference sequence). As DNA, the CDR3 is TGTGCCAGTAGTAAGGGGACTAGCGGGAGGGCCGACGAAAGGCAGTTCTTC. This sequence encodes CASSKGTSGRADERQFF. Variable domain in full (rest from reference TRBV19 and TRBJ2-1): DGGITQSPKYLFRKEGQNVTLSCEQNLNHDAMYWYRQDPGQGLRLIYYSQIVNDFQKGDIAEGYSVSREKKESFPLTVTSAQKNPTAFYLCASSKGTSGRADERQFFGPGTRLTVL.

The chain employs TRBV29-1 and TRBJ2-3; D unclear. The V end was cut by 2 bases, the J end by 3 bases, with 6 bases between. This CDR3 has 12 amino acids. CDR1 SQVTM and CDR2 ANQGSEA come from the germline V gene. The DNA for the CDR3 is TGCAGCGTTGAAAGAGCTACAGATACGCAGTATTTT. Translating gives CSVERATDTQYF.

The rearrangement joins TRBV27 to TRBJ2-1, with 8 positions matching TRBD2. The CDR3 spans 18 residues. Germline CDR1 and CDR2: MNHEY and SMNVEV (reference sequence). The trim removed 5 bases at V and 0 bases at J, leaving 12 bases unmatched. The CDR3 loop is CASSPLGLAEGSYNEQFF. The CDR3 bases are TGTGCCAGCAGTCCGTTAGGACTAGCCGAAGGCTCCTACAATGAGCAGTTCTTC.

In the case of this clone: Other DNA sequences in this specimen translate into the identical CDR3. V is TRBV4-3 and J is TRBJ2-7; the match to TRBD1 covers 10 bases. This CDR3 has 14 amino acids. CDR1 and CDR2 from the germline V gene are LGHNA and YSLEER. The junction had 2 bases not matched to a gene; V was cut back by 4 bases and J by 2 bases. The CDR3 region has the DNA TGCGCCAGCAGCCCAGGACAGGGGGCCTACGAGCAGTACTTC. This sequence encodes CASSPGQGAYEQYF.

The genes are TRBV5-1 and TRBJ1-1; D possibly corresponds to TRBD1 (6 bases). Trimming took 2 bases from V and 3 from J, leaving 11 bases between them. CDR1 and CDR2 from the germline V gene are SGHRS and YFSETQ. This CDR3 region has 14 residues. In DNA form, the CDR3 reads TGCGCCAGCAGCTTAACCAACAGGGACACTGAAGCTTTCTTT. Protein sequence: CASSLTNRDTEAFF.

The rearrangement links TRBV5-4 to TRBJ1-1; 9 bases match TRBD1. The J segment lost 1 base and the V segment lost 4 bases, leaving 8 bases of the junction unmatched. Per the germline V gene, CDR1 is SGHNT and CDR2 is YYREEE (reference sequence). The CDR3 consists of 16 residues. Written as DNA, the CDR3 is TGTGCCAGCAGCCCCCTCACAGGGGGCAGGAACACTGAAGCTTTCTTT. As protein: CASSPLTGGRNTEAFF. Combining the CDR3 with reference TRBV5-4 and TRBJ1-1 gives the whole variable domain ETGVTQSPTHLIKTRGQQVTLRCSSQSGHNTVSWYQQALGQGPQFIFQYYREEENGRGNFPPRFSGLQFPNYSSELNVNALELDDSALYLCASSPLTGGRNTEAFFGQGTRLTVV.

The chain uses TRBV6-5 and TRBJ1-5; TRBD1 aligns across 9 bases. This CDR3 comprises 16 residues. Per the germline V gene, CDR1 is MNHEY and CDR2 is SVGAGI. V shed 3 bases and J 2 bases; nucleotides not matched to a gene: 5. As DNA, the CDR3 is TGTGCCAGCAGTTATACAGGGGGCAGAGGCAATCAGCCCCAGCATTTT. This encodes CASSYTGGRGNQPQHF.

This chain uses TRBV9 with TRBJ1-6; tentative D call: TRBD1 (6 bases). This CDR3 region has 16 residues. Germline CDR1 reads SGDLS; CDR2 reads YYNGEE. The V gene lost 3 bases and the J gene lost 10 bases, with 20 bases spanning the gap. The CDR3 is CASSDPLGGSGSPLHF. The DNA for the CDR3 is TGTGCCAGCAGCGATCCCTTAGGGGGGTCCGGGTCACCCCTCCACTTT.

This rearrangement joins TRBV29-1 to TRBJ2-6; D might be TRBD1 (5 bases). This CDR3 comprises 12 residues. Trimming stripped 6 bases from V and 4 bases from J, with 7 bases between. Germline values: CDR1 SQVTM, CDR2 ANQGSEA. CDR3 sequence reads: CSVRQGANVLTF. CDR3 nucleotides: TGCAGCGTGCGACAGGGGGCCAACGTCCTGACTTTC. The full variable domain, in which reference TRBV29-1 and TRBJ2-6 provide the parts outside the CDR3, is SAVISQKPSRDICQRGTSLTIQCQVDSQVTMMFWYRQQPGQSLTLIATANQGSEATYESGFVIDKFPISRPNLTFSTLTVSNMSPEDSSIYLCSVRQGANVLTFGAGSRLTVL.

Here the CDR3 reads CASSLQEGQMNTEAFF. In nucleotides, the CDR3 is TGCGCCAGCAGCCTCCAGGAGGGCCAGATGAACACTGAAGCTTTCTTT. The chain carries TRBV5-1 and TRBJ1-1; D unclear. The CDR3 extends over 16 amino acids. V dropped 4 bases and J dropped 0 bases, with 16 bases sitting between them. Germline CDR1 SGHRS, CDR2 YFSETQ.

This clone has only one observation. This chain links TRBV5-6 with TRBJ2-7; possibly TRBD1 or TRBD2 for D (5 bases each). This CDR3 region has 12 residues. Germline CDR1 is SGHDT and CDR2 is YYEEEE. Trimming pared 4 bases from V and 5 bases from J, leaving 10 bases between. Here the CDR3 reads CASSIGTDEQYF. CDR3 nucleotide sequence: TGTGCCAGCAGCATCGGGACCGACGAGCAGTACTTC.